Given below is one T cell receptor beta chain in context. Its antigen is unidentified. There are 15 residues in the CDR3. Germline CDR1 is SGHTA and CDR2 is FQGTGA. Clones were sequenced by immunoSEQ multiplex PCR, and TCRdb holds only the in-frame ones, with some missing. Counted here are roughly 80,000 clones, 87% occurring once; the ten biggest clones make up 2% to 2.5%. The sample originates from a study of glioma-infiltrating T cells after dendritic cell vaccination. Study-level points and caveats: Patients with more pretreatment TILs had longer time to progression and survival.

Time point of the sample: after dendritic cell vaccination, including at tumor progression/relapse. Patients had residual fresh-frozen tumor tissue and more than two years of survival data. V gene TRBV7-3 combines with J gene TRBJ2-5; weak D call: TRBD2 (6 bases). The better agreement between TRBJ2-7 and the DNA end casts doubt on the J call. The sequence derives from a human donor with glioblastoma. The source was blood, collected after dendritic cell vaccination. The CDR3 DNA is TGTGCCAGCAGCCCAGAGGTGGGCGGGACGAACGAGCAGTACTTC. Amino acids: CASSPEVGGTNEQYF.